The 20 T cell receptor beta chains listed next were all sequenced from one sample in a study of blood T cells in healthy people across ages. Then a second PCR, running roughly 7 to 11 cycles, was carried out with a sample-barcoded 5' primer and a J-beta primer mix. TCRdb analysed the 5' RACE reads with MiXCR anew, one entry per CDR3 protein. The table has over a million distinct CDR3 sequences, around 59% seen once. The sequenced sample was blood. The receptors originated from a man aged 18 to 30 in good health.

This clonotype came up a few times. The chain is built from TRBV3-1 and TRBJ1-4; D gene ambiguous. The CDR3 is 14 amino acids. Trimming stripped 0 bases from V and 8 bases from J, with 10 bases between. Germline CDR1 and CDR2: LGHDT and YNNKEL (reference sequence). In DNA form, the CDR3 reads TGTGCCAGCAGCCAAGAGGTCGGGCGGGAAAAACTGTTTTTT. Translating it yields CASSQEVGREKLFF. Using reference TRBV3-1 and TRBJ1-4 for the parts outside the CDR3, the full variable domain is DTAVSQTPKYLVTQMGNDKSIKCEQNLGHDTMYWYKQDSKKFLKIMFSYNNKELIINETVPNRFSPKSPDKAHLNLHINSLELGDSAVYFCASSQEVGREKLFFGSGTQLSVL.

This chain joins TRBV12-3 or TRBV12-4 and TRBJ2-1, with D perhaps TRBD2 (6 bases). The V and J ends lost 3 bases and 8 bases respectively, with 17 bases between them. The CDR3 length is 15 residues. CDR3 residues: CASSFGRGLYDEQFF. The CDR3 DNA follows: TGTGCCAGCAGTTTCGGGCGGGGCTTATACGATGAGCAGTTCTTC.

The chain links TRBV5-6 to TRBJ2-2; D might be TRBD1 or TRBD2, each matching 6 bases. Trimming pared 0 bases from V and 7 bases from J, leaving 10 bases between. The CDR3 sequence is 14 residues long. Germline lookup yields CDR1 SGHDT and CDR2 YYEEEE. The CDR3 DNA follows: TGTGCCAGCAGCTTGGGGGGGGCCAACGGGGAGCTGTTTTTT. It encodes CASSLGGANGELFF.

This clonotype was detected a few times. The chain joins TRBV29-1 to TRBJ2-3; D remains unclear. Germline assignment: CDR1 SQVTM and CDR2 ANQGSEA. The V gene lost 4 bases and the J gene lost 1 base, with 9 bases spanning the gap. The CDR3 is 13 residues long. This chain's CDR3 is CSVGGERTDTQYF. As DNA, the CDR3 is TGCAGCGTTGGTGGGGAACGCACAGATACGCAGTATTTT.

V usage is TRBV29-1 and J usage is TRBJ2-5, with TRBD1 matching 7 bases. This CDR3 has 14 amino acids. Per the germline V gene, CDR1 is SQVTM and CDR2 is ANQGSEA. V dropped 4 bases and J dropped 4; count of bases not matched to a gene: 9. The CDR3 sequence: CSVAFGTVRETQYF. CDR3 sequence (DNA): TGCAGCGTTGCCTTTGGGACAGTACGAGAGACCCAGTACTTC.

The CDR3 sequence: CASSIQGQETQYF. The CDR3 nucleotides read TGTGCCAGCAGTATACAGGGGCAAGAGACCCAGTACTTC. The chain couples TRBV6-5 to TRBJ2-5, with TRBD1 identical over 7 bases. Germline lookup yields CDR1 MNHEY and CDR2 SVGAGI. Trimming cost V 5 bases and J 2 bases; bases outside gene matches: 2. The CDR3 has 13 residues.

The CDR3 DNA is TGTGCCAGCAGTTTTAGCCTGGGACAGTCTCAAGAGACCCAGTACTTC. Amino acids: CASSFSLGQSQETQYF. The chain links TRBV28 to TRBJ2-5; 7 positions match TRBD1. The germline CDR1 and CDR2 sequences are MDHEN and SYDVKM. V lost 3 bases to trimming and J lost 2 bases; unmatched junction nucleotides: 9. This CDR3 is built from 16 residues.

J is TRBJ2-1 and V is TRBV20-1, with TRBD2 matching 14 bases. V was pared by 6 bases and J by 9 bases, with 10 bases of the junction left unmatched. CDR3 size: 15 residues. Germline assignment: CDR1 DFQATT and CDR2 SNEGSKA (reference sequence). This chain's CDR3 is CSAPRTSGRNGEQFF. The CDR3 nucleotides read TGCAGTGCCCCGAGGACTAGCGGGAGGAACGGTGAGCAGTTCTTC.

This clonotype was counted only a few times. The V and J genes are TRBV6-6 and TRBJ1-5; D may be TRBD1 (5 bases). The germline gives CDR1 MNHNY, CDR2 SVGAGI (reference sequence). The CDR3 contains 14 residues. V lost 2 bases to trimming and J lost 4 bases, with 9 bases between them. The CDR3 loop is CASSYGQGNQPQHF. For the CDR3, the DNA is TGTGCCAGCAGTTACGGGCAGGGAAATCAGCCCCAGCATTTT.

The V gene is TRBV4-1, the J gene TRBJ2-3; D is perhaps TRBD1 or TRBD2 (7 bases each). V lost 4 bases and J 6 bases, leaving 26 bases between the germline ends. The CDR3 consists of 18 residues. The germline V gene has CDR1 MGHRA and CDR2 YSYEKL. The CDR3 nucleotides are TGCGCCAGCAGCCCCCGGGGACAAACAGGGGAGGGGTTGGATACGCAGTATTTT. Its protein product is CASSPRGQTGEGLDTQYF.

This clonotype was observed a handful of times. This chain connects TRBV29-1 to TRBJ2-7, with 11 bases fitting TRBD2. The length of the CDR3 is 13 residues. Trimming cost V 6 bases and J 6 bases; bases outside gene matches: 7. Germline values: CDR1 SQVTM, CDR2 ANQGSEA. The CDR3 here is CSVQTSGSVEQYF. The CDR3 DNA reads TGCAGCGTCCAAACTAGCGGGAGTGTCGAGCAGTACTTC.

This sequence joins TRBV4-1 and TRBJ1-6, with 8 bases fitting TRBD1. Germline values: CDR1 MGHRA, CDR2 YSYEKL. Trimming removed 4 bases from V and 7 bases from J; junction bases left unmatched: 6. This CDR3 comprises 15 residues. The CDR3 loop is CASSRGRGQNSPLHF. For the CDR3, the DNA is TGCGCCAGCAGCCGCGGCAGGGGGCAAAATTCACCCCTCCACTTT.

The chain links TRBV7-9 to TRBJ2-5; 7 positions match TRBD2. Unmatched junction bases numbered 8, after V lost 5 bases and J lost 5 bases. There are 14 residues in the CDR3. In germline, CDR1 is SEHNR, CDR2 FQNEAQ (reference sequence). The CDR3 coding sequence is TGTGCCAGCAGCCCAACCGAGGGAGGGGAGACCCAGTACTTC. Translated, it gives CASSPTEGGETQYF.

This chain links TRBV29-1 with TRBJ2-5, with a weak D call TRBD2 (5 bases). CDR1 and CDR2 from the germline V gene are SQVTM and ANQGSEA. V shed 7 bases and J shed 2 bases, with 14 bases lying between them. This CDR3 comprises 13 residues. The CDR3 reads CSAVPGSQETQYF. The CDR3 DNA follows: TGCAGCGCCGTCCCGGGATCGCAAGAGACCCAGTACTTC.

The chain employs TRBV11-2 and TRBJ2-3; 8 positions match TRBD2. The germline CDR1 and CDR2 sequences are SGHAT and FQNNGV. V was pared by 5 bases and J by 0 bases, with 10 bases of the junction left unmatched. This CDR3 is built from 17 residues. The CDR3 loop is CASSDPGLGSSTDTQYF. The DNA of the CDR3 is TGTGCCAGCAGCGATCCGGGACTAGGGTCTAGCACAGATACGCAGTATTTT.

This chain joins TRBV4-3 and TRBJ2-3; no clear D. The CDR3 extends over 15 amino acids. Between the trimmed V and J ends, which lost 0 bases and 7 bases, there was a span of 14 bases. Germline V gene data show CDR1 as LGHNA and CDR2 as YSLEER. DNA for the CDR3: TGCGCCAGCAGCCAAGATTGGACGGGTGTCAATACGCAGTATTTT. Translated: CASSQDWTGVNTQYF.

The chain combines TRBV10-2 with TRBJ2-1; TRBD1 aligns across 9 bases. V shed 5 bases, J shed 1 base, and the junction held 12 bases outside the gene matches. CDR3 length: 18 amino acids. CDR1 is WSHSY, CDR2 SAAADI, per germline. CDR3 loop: CASSHTSRDRDSYNEQFF. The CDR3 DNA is TGCGCCAGCAGTCACACCTCGCGGGACAGGGATTCCTACAATGAGCAGTTCTTC.

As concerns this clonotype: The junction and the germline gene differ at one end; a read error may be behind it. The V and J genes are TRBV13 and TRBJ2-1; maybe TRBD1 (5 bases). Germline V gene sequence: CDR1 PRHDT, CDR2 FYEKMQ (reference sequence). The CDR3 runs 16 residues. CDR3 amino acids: CASSSSTAYSYNGQFF. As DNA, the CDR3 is TGTGCCAGCAGCTCCTCGACAGCCTACTCCTACAATGGGCAGTTCTTC.

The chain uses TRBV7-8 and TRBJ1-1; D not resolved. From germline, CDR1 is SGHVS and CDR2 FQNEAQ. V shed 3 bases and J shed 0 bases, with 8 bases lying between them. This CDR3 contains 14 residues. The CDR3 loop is CASSFSGVNTEAFF. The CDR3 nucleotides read TGTGCCAGCAGCTTTAGCGGGGTGAACACTGAAGCTTTCTTT.

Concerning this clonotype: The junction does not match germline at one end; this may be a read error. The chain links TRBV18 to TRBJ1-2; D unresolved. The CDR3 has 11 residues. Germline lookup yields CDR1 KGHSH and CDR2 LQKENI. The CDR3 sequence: CASSPNYVYTF. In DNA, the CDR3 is TGTGCCAGCTCTCCCAACTATGTCTACACCTTC.